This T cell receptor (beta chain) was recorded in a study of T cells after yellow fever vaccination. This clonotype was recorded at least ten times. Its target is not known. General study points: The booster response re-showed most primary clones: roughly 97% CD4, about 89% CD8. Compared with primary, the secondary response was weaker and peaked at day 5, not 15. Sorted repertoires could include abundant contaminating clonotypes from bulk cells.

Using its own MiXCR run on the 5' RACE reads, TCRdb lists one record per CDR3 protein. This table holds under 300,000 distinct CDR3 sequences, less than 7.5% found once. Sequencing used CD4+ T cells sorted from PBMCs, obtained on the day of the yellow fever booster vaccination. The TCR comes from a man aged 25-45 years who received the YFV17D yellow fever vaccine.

The CDR3 region has the DNA TGTGCCAGCAGTTTGGACGGACCGAACACCGGGGAGCTGTTTTTT. Its translation: CASSLDGPNTGELFF. V is TRBV11-2 and J is TRBJ2-2; D not certain. The germline V and J ends were trimmed by 6 bases and 0 bases, with 11 bases remaining between them. Germline loops: CDR1 SGHAT, CDR2 FQNNGV. The CDR3 runs to 15 residues. The full variable domain, its missing parts supplied by reference TRBV11-2 and TRBJ2-2, is EAGVAQSPRYKIIEKRQSVAFWCNPISGHATLYWYQQILGQGPKLLIQFQNNGVVDDSQLPKDRFSAERLKGVDSTLKIQPAKLEDSAVYLCASSLDGPNTGELFFGEGSRLTVL.